This TCR beta chain came from a study of Ad26.COV2.S vaccination and SARS-CoV-2 variants. Whole-study results and caveats: Recipients of either vaccine or placebo displayed similar breadth of non-spike TCRs. From the TCR breadth and depth analyses, total T cell responses may have been underestimated. Vaccinees showed greater spike-specific TCR breadth than placebo recipients. Reported post-vaccination CD8+ and CD4+ T cell responses to spike showed substantial breadth.

Notes on this clone: Antigen specificity is unknown.

Only in-frame clones appear in the TCRdb table, and some are missing; sequencing was by immunoSEQ multiplex PCR. The sample includes about 39,000 clones, roughly 80% of them seen just once. CDR3 size: 15 residues. The germline gives CDR1 LNHDA, CDR2 SQIVND (reference sequence). J was trimmed by 8 bases and V by 11 bases; bases with no gene match: 15. The chain employs TRBV19 and TRBJ2-1; 10 bases match TRBD2. Material: peripheral blood, obtained after recovery from COVID-19. This receptor was identified in a human donor who had recovered from COVID-19. The CDR3 sequence is CAGGASGSIWDEQFF. The CDR3 DNA reads as TGTGCCGGAGGGGCTAGCGGGAGTATTTGGGATGAGCAGTTCTTC.